This TCR beta chain was profiled in a study of regulatory T cells in long-lasting Graves disease. Described time point: newly diagnosed GD, antithyroid drugs for less than 3 months. With RNA extracted from PBMCs as input, the TCR library was made. Arm-PCR of CDR3 regions and iRepertoire HTBI primers were used to build TCR beta libraries. TCRdb called the multiplex PCR reads again in MiXCR, with one record for every CDR3 protein. Altogether fewer than 500,000 distinct CDR3 sequences are present, around 15% being singletons, with the ten largest covering 9.5% to 15%. Study-wide results and limits: New patients shared about a thousand public clonotypes, fewer than the roughly 3,000 shared by persistent patients.

This clonotype has more than one count but fewer than ten. The antigen remains unidentified. The CDR3 has 14 residues. V lost 7 bases and J 1 base, leaving 10 bases between the germline ends. CDR1 is SNHLY, CDR2 FYNNEI, per germline. These sequences were also reported in another study, on T cells in Graves' hyperthyroidism and ophthalmopathy. That work contributes: Blood also showed most of the thyroid clonotypes that were expanded above 0.001.

The chain employs TRBV2 and TRBJ2-2, with TRBD2 as a possible D gene (5 bases). This sample comprised peripheral blood mononuclear cells (PBMCs), obtained at new diagnosis, from a patient treated with antithyroid drugs. This receptor was taken from a middle-aged man with Graves disease. This CDR3 is CASKLAGNTGELFF. CDR3 in DNA: TGTGCCAGCAAGCTAGCCGGGAACACCGGGGAGCTGTTTTTT.